Below, 6 T cell receptor beta chains from the same sample are listed, as sequenced in a study of glioma-infiltrating T cells after dendritic cell vaccination (dated by TCRdb to the mid-2010s). Library construction relied on the immunoSEQ multiplex PCR assay. TCRdb obtained this table from immuneACCESS and retained in-frame rearrangements with V and J assigned. These tables miss some clones; where compared with another copy, unresolved V genes account for less than half of the shortfall, and the remainder is unexplained. Across this sample there are about 49,000 clones, with roughly 85% seen only once. The biggest ten clones account for 10% to 12% of the sample. Sequences were derived from blood, sampled before dendritic cell vaccination. Source of these receptors: a human donor with glioblastoma.

V is TRBV6-4 and J is TRBJ2-2; 7 bases are shared with TRBD2. V lost 4 bases, J lost 6 bases, and 2 bases stayed unmatched. In germline, CDR1 is MRHNA, CDR2 SNTAGT. The CDR3 contains 13 residues. The CDR3 sequence is CASSATSSGELFF. The CDR3 DNA sequence: TGTGCCAGCAGTGCGACTAGCTCCGGGGAGCTGTTTTTT.

This clone occurred once. The CDR3 DNA sequence: TGCGCCAGCAGCCGATCACAGGACCCGTCCTACGAGCAGTACTTC. Translation gives CASSRSQDPSYEQYF. The gene calls are TRBV4-1 and TRBJ2-7; TRBD1 is a possible D gene (5 bases). The germline CDR1 and CDR2 sequences are MGHRA and YSYEKL. The CDR3 has 15 amino acids. Trimming removed 4 bases at V and 1 base at J, with 14 bases between.

V is TRBV5-4 and J is TRBJ1-1; 7 bases are shared with TRBD1. CDR3 size: 14 residues. V was clipped by 4 bases and J by 4 bases; unmatched bases: 7. Germline assignment: CDR1 SGHNT and CDR2 YYREEE (reference sequence). This chain's CDR3 is CASSLNRGVTEAFF. DNA for the CDR3: TGTGCCAGCAGCCTGAACAGGGGCGTCACTGAAGCTTTCTTT.

The CDR3 coding sequence is TGTGCCAGCAGTTTTGGGGGGGAGGAAAACTATGGCTACACCTTC. As protein: CASSFGGEENYGYTF. V usage is TRBV27 and J usage is TRBJ1-2, with a tentative D call TRBD1 (5 bases). CDR3 length equals 15 residues. V was shortened by 3 bases and J by 2 bases, with 13 bases between the two germline ends. Germline-derived CDR1 and CDR2 are MNHEY and SMNVEV (reference sequence).

By share, this clone counts as medium-sized (0.01 to 0.1%). This chain connects TRBV6-1 to TRBJ1-2; D is possibly TRBD1 (5 bases). The CDR3 covers 15 residues. CDR1 and CDR2 (germline): MNHNS, SASEGT. V was clipped by 1 base and J by 0 bases, with 9 bases between them. The CDR3: CASSEEWGTNYGYTF. CDR3 DNA: TGTGCCAGCAGTGAAGAATGGGGCACTAACTATGGCTACACCTTC.

The chain couples TRBV9 to TRBJ1-5; 8 bases align to TRBD1. Germline values: CDR1 SGDLS, CDR2 YYNGEE. The CDR3 sequence is 14 residues long. The V gene end was trimmed by 3 bases and the J gene end by 5 bases; junction bases not matched to a gene: 4. As DNA, the CDR3 is TGTGCCAGCAGCGCCAAACAGGGGGATCAGCCCCAGCATTTT. It encodes CASSAKQGDQPQHF.